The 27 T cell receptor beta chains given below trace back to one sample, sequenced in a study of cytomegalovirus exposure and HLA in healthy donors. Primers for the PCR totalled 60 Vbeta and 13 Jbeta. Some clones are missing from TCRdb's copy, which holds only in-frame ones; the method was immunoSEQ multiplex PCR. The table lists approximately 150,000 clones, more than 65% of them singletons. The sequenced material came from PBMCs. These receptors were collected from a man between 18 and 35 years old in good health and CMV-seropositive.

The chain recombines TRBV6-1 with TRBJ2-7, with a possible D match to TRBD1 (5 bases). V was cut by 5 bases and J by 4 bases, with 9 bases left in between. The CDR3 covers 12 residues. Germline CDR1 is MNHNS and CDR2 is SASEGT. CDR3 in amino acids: CASSRTGYEQYF. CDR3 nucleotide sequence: TGTGCCAGCAGTCGTACAGGATACGAGCAGTACTTC.

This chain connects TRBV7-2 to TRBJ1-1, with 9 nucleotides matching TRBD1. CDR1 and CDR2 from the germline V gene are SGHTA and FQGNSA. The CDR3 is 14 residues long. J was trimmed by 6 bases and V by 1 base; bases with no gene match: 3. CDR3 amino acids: CASSLVGQGSEAFF. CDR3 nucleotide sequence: TGTGCCAGCAGCTTAGTGGGACAGGGCTCTGAAGCTTTCTTT.

In nucleotides, the CDR3 is TGTGCCAGCAGCTTTGTGGCCGAGACCCAGTACTTC. Protein: CASSFVAETQYF. V is TRBV5-5 and J is TRBJ2-5; D uncertain. CDR3 length equals 12 residues. V was cut by 2 bases and J by 5 bases, with 7 bases left in between. Germline CDR1 and CDR2: SGHKS and YYEKEE (reference sequence).

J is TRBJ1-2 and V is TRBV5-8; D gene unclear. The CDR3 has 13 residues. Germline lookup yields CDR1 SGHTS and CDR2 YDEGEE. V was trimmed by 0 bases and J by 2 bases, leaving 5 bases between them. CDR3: CASSLAGNYGYTF. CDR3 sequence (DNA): TGTGCCAGCAGCTTGGCCGGGAACTATGGCTACACCTTC.

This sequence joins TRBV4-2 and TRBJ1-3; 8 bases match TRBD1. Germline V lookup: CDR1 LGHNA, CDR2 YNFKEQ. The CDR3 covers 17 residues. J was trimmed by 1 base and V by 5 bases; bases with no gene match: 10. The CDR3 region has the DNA TGTGCCAGCAGCTTCCAGGGGGCGGAGATGTCTGGAAACACCATATATTTT. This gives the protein CASSFQGAEMSGNTIYF.

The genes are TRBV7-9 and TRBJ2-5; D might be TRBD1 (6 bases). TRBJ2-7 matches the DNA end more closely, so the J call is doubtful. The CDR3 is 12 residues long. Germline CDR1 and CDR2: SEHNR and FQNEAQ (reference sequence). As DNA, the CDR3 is TGTGCCAGCAGCTACAGGGCTTACGAGCAGTACTTC. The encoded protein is CASSYRAYEQYF.

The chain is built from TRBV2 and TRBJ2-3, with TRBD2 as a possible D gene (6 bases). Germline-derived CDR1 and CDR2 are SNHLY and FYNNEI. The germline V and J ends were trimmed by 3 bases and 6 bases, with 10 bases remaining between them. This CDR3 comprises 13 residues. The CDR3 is CASSEGGRDTQYF. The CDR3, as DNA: TGTGCCAGCAGTGAGGGAGGAAGGGATACGCAGTATTTT. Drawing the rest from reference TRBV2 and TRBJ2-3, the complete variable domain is EPEVTQTPSHQVTQMGQEVILRCVPISNHLYFYWYRQILGQKVEFLVSFYNNEISEKSEIFDDQFSVERPDGSNFTLKIRSTKLEDSAMYFCASSEGGRDTQYFGPGTRLTVL.

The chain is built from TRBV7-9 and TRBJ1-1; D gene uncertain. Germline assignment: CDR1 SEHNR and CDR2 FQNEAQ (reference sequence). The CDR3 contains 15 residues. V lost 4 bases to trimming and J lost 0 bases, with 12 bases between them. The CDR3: CASSSEGGVNTEAFF. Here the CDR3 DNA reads TGTGCCAGCAGCTCGGAGGGAGGTGTGAACACTGAAGCTTTCTTT.

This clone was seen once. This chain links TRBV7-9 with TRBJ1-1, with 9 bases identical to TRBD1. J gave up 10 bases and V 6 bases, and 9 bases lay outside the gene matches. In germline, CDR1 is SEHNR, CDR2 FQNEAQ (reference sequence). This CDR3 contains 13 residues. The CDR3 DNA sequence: TGTGCCAGCAGTTCCCGGGACAGGGCTTCAGCTTTCTTT. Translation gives CASSSRDRASAFF.

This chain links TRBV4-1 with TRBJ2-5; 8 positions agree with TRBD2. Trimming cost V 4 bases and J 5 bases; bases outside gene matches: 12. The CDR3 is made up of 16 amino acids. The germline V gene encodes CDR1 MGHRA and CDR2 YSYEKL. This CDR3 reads CASSLPGGASRETQYF. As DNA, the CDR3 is TGCGCCAGCAGCCTACCCGGGGGGGCGAGTAGGGAGACCCAGTACTTC.

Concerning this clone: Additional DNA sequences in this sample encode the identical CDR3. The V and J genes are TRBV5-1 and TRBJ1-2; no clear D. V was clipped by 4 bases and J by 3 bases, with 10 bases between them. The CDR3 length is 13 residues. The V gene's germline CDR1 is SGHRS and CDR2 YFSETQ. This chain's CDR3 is CASSPSGDYGYTF. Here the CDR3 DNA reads TGCGCCAGCAGCCCCTCAGGCGACTATGGCTACACCTTC.

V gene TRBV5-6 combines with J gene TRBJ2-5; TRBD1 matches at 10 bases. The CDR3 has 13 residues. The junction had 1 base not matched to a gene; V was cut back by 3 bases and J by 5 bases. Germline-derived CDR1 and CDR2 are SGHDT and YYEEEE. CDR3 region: CASSWGQGETQYF. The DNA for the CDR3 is TGTGCCAGCAGCTGGGGACAGGGGGAGACCCAGTACTTC.

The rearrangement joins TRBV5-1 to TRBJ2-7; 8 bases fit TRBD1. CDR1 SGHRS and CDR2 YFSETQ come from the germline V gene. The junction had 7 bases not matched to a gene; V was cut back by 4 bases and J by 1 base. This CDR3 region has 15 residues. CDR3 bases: TGCGCCAGCAGCATCGGACAGGGACAGTCCTACGAGCAGTACTTC. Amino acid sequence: CASSIGQGQSYEQYF.

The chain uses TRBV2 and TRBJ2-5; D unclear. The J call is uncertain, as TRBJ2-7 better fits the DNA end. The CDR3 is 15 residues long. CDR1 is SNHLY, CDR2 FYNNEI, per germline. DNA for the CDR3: TGTGCCAGCAGTGACTGGGGTAGCCTAGCCTACGAGCAGTACTTC. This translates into CASSDWGSLAYEQYF.

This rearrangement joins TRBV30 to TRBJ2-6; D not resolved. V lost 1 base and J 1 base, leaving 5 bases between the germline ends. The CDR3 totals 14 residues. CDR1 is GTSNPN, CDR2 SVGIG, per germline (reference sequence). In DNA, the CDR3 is TGTGCCTGGAGTGACGGGTCTGGGGCCAACGTCCTGACTTTC. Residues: CAWSDGSGANVLTF.

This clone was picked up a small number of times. The CDR3: CASSYSRSFGELFF. The CDR3, as DNA: TGTGCCAGCAGTTACTCGCGATCATTCGGGGAGCTGTTTTTT. The V and J genes are TRBV6-6 and TRBJ2-2; no clear D gene. Germline CDR1 and CDR2: MNHNY and SVGAGI (reference sequence). The CDR3 is 14 residues long. Trimming pared 0 bases from V and 7 bases from J, leaving 9 bases between.

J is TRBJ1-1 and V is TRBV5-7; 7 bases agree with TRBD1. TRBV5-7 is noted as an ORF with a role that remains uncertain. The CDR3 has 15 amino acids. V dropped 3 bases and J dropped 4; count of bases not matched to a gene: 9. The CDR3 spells CASSSPRGQCTEAFF. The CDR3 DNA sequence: TGTGCCAGCAGCTCTCCTAGGGGGCAGTGCACTGAAGCTTTCTTT.

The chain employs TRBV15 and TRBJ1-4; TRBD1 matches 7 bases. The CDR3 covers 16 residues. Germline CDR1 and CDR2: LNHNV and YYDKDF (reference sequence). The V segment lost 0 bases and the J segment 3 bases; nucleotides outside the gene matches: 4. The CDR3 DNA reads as TGTGCCACCAGCAGAGATCTCAGGGGGGCTAATGAAAAACTGTTTTTT. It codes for CATSRDLRGANEKLFF.

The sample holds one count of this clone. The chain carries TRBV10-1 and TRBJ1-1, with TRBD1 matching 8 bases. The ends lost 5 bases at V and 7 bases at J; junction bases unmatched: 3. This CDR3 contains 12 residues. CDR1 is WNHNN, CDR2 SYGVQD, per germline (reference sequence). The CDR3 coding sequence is TGCGCCAGCAGTTTTGGACAGGGTGAAGCTTTCTTT. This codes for CASSFGQGEAFF.

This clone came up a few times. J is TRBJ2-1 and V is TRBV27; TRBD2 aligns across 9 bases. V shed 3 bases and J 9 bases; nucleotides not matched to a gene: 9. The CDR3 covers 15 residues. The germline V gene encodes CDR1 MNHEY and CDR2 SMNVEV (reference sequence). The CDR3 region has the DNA TGTGCCAGCAGTTTCATGTCCAGCGGGAGGATTGAGCAGTTCTTC. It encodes CASSFMSSGRIEQFF.

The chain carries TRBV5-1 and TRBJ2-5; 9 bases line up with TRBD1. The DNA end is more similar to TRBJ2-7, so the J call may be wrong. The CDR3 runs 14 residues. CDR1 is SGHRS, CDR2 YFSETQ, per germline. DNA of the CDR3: TGCGCCAGCAGCCCGGGACAGGGTACGCACGAGCAGTACTTC. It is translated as CASSPGQGTHEQYF.

CDR3 residues: CASSPGQFHMEAFF. In nucleotides, the CDR3 is TGTGCCAGCAGCCCTGGACAGTTCCATATGGAAGCTTTCTTT. This chain links TRBV7-6 with TRBJ1-1, with a weak D call TRBD1 (6 bases). The CDR3 runs 14 residues. From germline, CDR1 is SGHVS and CDR2 FNYEAQ. V was trimmed by 5 bases and J by 8 bases, leaving 18 bases between them.

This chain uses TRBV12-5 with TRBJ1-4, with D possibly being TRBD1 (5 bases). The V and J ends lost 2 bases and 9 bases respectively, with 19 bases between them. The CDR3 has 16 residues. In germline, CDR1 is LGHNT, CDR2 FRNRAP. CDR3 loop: CASGLTNSGTPKKLFF. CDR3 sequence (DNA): TGTGCTAGTGGTTTGACAAACTCCGGGACTCCAAAAAAACTGTTTTTT.

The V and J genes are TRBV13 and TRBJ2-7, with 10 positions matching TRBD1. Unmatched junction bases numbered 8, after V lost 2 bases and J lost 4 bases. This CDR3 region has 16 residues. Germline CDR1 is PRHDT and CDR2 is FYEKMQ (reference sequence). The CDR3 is CASSLKLRQGAYEQYF. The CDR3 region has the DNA TGTGCCAGCAGCTTAAAATTAAGACAGGGGGCGTACGAGCAGTACTTC.

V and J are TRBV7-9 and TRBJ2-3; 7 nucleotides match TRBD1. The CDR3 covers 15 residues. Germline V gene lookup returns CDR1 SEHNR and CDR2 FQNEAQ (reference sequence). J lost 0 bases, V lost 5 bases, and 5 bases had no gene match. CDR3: CASSTTTGSTDTQYF. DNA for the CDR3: TGTGCCAGCAGCACCACGACAGGGAGCACAGATACGCAGTATTTT.

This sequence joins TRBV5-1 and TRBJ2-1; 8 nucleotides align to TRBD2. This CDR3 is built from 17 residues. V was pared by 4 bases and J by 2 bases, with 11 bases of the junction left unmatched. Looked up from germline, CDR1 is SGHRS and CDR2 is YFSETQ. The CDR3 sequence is CASSIGTSGGPYNEQFF. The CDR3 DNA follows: TGCGCCAGCAGCATAGGGACTAGTGGGGGCCCCTACAATGAGCAGTTCTTC.

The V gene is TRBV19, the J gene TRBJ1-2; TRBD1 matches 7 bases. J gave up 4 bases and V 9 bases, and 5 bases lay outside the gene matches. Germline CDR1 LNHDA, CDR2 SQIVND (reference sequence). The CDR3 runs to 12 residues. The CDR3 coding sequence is TGTGCCAGCATGACAGGGATCTATGGCTACACCTTC. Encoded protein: CASMTGIYGYTF.